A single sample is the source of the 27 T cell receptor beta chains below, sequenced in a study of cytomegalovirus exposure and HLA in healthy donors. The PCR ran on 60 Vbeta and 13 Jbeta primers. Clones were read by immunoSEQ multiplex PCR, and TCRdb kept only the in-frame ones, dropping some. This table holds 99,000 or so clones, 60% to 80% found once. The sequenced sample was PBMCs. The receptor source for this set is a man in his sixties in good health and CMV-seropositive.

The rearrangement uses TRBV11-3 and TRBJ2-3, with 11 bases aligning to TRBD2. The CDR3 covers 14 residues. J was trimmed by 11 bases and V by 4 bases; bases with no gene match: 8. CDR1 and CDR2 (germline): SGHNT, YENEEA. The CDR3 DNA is TGTGCCAGCAGCTCCGGGACTAGCGGTATCGGGCAGTATTTT. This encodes CASSSGTSGIGQYF.

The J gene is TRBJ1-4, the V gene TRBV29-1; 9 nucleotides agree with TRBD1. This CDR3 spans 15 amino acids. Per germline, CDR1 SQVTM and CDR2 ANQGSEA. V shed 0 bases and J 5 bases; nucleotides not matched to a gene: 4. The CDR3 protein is CSVEDDTGGNEKLFF. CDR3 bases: TGCAGCGTTGAAGATGACACAGGGGGCAATGAAAAACTGTTTTTT.

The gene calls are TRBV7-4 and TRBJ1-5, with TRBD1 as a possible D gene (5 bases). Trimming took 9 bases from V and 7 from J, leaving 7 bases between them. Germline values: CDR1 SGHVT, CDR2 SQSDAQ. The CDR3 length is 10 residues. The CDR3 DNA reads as TGTGCCAGACGGGGGCAGCCCCAGCATTTT. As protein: CARRGQPQHF.

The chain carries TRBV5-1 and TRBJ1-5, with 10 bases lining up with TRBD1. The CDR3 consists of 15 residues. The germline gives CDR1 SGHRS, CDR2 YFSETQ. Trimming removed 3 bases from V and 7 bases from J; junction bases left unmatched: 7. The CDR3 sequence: CASSSTGQGEQPQHF. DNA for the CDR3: TGCGCCAGCAGCTCTACTGGACAGGGGGAACAGCCCCAGCATTTT.

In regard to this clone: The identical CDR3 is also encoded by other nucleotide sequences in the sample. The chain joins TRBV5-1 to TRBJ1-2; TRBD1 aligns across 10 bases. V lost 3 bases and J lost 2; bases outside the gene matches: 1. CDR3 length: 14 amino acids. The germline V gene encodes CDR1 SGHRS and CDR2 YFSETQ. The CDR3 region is CASSSGQGNYGYTF. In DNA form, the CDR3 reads TGCGCCAGCAGCTCGGGACAGGGGAACTATGGCTACACCTTC.

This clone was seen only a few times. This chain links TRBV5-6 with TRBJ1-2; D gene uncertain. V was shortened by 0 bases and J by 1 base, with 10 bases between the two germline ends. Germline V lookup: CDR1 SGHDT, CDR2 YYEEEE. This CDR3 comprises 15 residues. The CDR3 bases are TGTGCCAGCAGCTTGGTTTCAGGCAGTAACTATGGCTACACCTTC. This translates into CASSLVSGSNYGYTF. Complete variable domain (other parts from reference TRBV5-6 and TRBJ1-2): DAGVTQSPTHLIKTRGQQVTLRCSPKSGHDTVSWYQQALGQGPQFIFQYYEEEERQRGNFPDRFSGHQFPNYSSELNVNALLLGDSALYLCASSLVSGSNYGYTFGSGTRLTVV.

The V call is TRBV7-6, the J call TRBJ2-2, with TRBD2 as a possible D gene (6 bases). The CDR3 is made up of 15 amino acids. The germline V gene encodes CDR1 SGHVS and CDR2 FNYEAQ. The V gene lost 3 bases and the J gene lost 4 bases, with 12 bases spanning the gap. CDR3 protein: CASSLRGGTTGELFF. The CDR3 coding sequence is TGTGCCAGCAGCTTGCGGGGCGGGACCACCGGGGAGCTGTTTTTT.

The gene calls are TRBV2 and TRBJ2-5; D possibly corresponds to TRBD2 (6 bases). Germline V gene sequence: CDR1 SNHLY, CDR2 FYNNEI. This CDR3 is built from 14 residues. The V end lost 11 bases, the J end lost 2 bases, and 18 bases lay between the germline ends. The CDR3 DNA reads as TGTGCCGAGGGGCGGCTAGCGCCTCAAGAGACCCAGTACTTC. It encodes CAEGRLAPQETQYF.

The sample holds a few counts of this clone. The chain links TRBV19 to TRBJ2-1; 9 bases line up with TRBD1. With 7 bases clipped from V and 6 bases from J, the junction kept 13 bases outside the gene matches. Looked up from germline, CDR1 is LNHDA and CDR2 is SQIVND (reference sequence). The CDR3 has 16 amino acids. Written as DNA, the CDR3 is TGTGCCAGTACCTTCCTTCGGGGACAGGGCTCCAATGAGCAGTTCTTC. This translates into CASTFLRGQGSNEQFF.

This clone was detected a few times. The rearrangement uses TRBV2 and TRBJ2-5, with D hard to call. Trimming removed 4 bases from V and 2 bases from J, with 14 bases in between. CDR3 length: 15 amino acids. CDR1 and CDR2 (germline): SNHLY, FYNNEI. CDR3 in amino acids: CASSVNSIRQETQYF. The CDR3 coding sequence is TGTGCCAGCAGTGTGAACAGCATAAGGCAAGAGACCCAGTACTTC.

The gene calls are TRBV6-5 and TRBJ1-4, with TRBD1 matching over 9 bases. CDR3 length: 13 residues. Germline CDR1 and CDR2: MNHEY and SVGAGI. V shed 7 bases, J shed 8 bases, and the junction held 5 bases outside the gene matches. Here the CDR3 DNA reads TGTGCCAGCACCACAGGGGGCCGGGAAAAACTGTTTTTT. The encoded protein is CASTTGGREKLFF.

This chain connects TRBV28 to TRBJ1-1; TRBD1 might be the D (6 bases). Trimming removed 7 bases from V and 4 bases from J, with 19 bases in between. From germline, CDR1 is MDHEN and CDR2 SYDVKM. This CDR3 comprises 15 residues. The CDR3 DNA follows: TGTGCCAGCACCGTTTTAGGACAGACGACCACTGAAGCTTTCTTT. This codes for CASTVLGQTTTEAFF.

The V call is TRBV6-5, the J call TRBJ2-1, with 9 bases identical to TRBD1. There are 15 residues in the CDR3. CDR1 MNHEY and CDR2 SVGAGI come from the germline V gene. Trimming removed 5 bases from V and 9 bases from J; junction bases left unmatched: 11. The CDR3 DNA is TGTGCCAGCAGTCGCGGGACAGGGATTCTGGGTGAGCAGTTCTTC. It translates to CASSRGTGILGEQFF.

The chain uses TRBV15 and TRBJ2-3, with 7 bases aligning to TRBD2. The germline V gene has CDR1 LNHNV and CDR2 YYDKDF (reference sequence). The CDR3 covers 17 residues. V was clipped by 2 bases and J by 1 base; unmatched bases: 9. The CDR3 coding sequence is TGTGCCACCAGCAGACTTTCTAGCGGCAGTCGCACAGATACGCAGTATTTT. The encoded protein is CATSRLSSGSRTDTQYF.

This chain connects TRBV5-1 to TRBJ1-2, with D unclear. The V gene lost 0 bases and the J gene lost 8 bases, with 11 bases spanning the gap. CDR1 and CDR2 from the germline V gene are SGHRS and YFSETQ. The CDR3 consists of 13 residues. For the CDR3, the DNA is TGCGCCAGCAGCTTGGAACCCTACGTAGGCTACACCTTC. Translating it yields CASSLEPYVGYTF.

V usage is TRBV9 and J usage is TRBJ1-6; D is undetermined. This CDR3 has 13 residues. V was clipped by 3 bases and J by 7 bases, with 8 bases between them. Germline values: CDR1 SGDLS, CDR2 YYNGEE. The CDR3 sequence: CASSAGVNSPLHF. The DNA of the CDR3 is TGTGCCAGCAGCGCCGGGGTGAATTCACCCCTCCACTTT.

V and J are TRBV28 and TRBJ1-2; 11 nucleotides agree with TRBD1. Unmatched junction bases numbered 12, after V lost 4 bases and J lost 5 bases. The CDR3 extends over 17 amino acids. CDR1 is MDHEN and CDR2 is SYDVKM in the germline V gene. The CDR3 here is CASSSLTRTGGFYGYTF. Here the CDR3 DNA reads TGTGCCAGCAGTTCCCTTACTCGGACAGGGGGCTTTTATGGCTACACCTTC.

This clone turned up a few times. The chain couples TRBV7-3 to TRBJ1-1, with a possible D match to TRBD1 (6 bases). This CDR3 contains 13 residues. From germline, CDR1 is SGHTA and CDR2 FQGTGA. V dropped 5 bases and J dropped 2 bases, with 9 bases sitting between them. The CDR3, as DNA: TGTGCCAGCAGCCCACAGGGAAACACTGAAGCTTTCTTT. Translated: CASSPQGNTEAFF.

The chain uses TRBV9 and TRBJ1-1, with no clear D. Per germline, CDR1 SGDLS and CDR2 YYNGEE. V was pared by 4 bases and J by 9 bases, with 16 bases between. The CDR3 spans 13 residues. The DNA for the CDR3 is TGTGCCAGCAGCTCCAGTGACCGGGTGAAAGCTTTCTTT. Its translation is CASSSSDRVKAFF.

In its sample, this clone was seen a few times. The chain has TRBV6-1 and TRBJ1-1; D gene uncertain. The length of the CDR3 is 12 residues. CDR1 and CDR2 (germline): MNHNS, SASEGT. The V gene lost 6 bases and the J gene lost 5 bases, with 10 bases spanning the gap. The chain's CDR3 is CASRGGRTEAFF. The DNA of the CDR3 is TGTGCCAGCAGGGGAGGGAGGACTGAAGCTTTCTTT.

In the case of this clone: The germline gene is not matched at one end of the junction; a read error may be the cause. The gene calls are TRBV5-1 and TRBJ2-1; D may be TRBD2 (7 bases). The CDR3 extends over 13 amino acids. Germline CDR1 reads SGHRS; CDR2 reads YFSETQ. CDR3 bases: TGCGCCAGCAGCTTGGAAGGCGGGGGCCCCACCCTCTTC. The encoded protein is CASSLEGGGPTLF.

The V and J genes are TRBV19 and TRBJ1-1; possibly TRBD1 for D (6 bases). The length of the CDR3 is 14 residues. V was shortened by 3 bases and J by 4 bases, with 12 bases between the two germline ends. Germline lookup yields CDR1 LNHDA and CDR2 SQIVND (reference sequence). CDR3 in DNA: TGTGCCAGTAGTATGGCTGGACAGCGCACTGAAGCTTTCTTT. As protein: CASSMAGQRTEAFF.

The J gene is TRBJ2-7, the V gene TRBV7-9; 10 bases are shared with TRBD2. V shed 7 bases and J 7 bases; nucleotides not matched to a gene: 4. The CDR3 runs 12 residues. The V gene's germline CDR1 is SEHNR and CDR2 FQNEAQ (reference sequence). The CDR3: CASNRLAGEQYF. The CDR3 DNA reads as TGTGCCAGCAACAGACTAGCGGGTGAGCAGTACTTC.

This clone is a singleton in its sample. CDR3 sequence reads: CASSQEVRVDAGVSRYEQFF. The CDR3 nucleotides are TGCGCCAGCAGCCAAGAAGTAAGAGTGGATGCGGGGGTCTCAAGATACGAGCAGTTCTTC. The chain combines TRBV4-1 with TRBJ2-1; 7 positions match TRBD2. CDR1 and CDR2 (germline): MGHRA, YSYEKL. Trimming took 0 bases from V and 10 from J; bases not matched to a gene: 24. This CDR3 has 20 residues.

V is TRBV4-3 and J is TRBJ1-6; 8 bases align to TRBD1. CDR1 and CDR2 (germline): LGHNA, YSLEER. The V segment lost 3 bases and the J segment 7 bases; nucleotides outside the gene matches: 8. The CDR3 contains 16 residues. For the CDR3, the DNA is TGCGCCAGCAGCCAGGACCCCGGGACAGGCAATTCACCCCTCCACTTT. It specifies CASSQDPGTGNSPLHF.

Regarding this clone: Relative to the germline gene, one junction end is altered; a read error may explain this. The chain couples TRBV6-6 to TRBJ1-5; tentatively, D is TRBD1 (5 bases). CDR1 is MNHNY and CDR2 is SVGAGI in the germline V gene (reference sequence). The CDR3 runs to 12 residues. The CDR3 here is CASRRGNQPQHF. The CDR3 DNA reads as TGTGCCAGCCGTAGGGGCAACCAGCCCCAGCATTTT.

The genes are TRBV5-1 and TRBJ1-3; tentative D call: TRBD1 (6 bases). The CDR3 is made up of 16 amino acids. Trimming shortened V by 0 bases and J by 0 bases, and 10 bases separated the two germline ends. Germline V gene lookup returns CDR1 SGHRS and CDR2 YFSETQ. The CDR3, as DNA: TGCGCCAGCAGCTTGGCCTCAGGGGCCTCTGGAAACACCATATATTTT. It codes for CASSLASGASGNTIYF.